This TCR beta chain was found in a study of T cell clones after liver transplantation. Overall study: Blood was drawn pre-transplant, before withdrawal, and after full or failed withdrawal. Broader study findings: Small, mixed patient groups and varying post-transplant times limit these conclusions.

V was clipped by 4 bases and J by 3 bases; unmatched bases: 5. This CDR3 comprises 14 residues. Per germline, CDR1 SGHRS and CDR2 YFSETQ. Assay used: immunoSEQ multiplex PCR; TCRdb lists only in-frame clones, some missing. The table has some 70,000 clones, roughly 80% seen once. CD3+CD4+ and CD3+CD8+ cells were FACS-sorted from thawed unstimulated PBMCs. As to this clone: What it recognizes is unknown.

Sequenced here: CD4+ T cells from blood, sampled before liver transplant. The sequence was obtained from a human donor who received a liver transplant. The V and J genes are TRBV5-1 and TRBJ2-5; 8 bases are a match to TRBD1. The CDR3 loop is CASSPLTGEETQYF. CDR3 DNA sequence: TGCGCCAGCAGCCCTTTGACAGGGGAAGAGACCCAGTACTTC.